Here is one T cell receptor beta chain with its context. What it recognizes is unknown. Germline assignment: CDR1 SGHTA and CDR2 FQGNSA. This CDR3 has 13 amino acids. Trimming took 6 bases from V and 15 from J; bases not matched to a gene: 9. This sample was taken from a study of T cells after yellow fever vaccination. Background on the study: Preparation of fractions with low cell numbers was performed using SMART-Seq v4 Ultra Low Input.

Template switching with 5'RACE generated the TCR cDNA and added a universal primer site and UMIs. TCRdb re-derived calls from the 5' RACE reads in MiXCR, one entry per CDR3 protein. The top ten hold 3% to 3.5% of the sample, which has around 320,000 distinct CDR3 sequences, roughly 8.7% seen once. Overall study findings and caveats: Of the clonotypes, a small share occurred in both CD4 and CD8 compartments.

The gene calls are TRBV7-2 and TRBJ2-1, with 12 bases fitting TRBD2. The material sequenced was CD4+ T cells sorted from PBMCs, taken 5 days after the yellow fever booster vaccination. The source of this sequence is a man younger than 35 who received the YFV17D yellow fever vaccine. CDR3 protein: CASSLGAGLAGFF. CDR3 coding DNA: TGTGCCAGCAGTCTAGGGGCGGGACTAGCGGGGTTCTTC.